This T cell receptor beta chain comes out of a study of cytomegalovirus exposure and HLA in healthy donors. At collection, donors were nominally healthy, but unrecorded immune exposures were probable. Germline CDR1 and CDR2: SNHLY and FYNNEI. The CDR3 covers 13 residues. The V and J ends lost 3 bases and 4 bases respectively, with 9 bases between them. In the PCR, 60 Vbeta and 13 Jbeta primers were used. Clones were read by immunoSEQ multiplex PCR, and TCRdb kept only the in-frame ones, dropping some. The sample carries approximately 150,000 clones, approximately 80% recorded once. Sequencing was performed on PBMCs. V and J are TRBV2 and TRBJ1-2, with D uncertain. This TCR was recovered from a woman aged 45-65 years in good health and CMV-seronegative. CDR3 residues: CASSDRAVYGYTF. CDR3 DNA sequence: TGTGCCAGCAGTGATCGCGCGGTCTATGGCTACACCTTC.